The T cell receptor (beta chain) described here comes from a study of blood T cell repertoires in COVID-19. In the original processing: Amplification of reference gene primers provided the estimated nucleated cell counts. Data came from immunoSEQ multiplex PCR; TCRdb stores just in-frame clones and leaves some out. The DNA was the basis for D and trimming; V, J and clone size are from that table. The sample comprises about 250,000 clones, over 75% of which are singletons, and approximately 4% rests with the top ten. The CDR3 runs 15 residues. Germline CDR1 and CDR2: LNHDA and SQIVND (reference sequence). With V trimmed by 5 bases and J by 5 bases, 6 bases remained unmatched. Participants spanned ages roughly 18 to 90 years and resided in 20 to 30 US areas.

What was sequenced was PBMCs or T cells enriched from blood (not recorded which). The sequence derives from a woman aged 25 to 45 who had recovered from COVID-19. The chain joins TRBV19 to TRBJ2-5, with TRBD2 matching over 12 bases. This CDR3 is CASSPGLAGAETQYF. In DNA form, the CDR3 reads TGTGCCAGTAGTCCGGGACTAGCGGGCGCGGAGACCCAGTACTTC.